The 21 T cell receptor beta chains below all came from one sample that was sequenced in a study of shared T cell receptors in the human thymus. The method was immunoSEQ multiplex PCR; TCRdb's version includes in-frame clones alone and lacks a portion of them. Of about 660,000 clones listed, approximately 87% are singletons. These same data were also listed under a study on human thymus T cells.

Sample: thymocytes. The receptor set was obtained from a boy under two years old with a congenital heart defect.

The chain uses TRBV25-1 and TRBJ2-7, with D maybe TRBD2 (7 bases). V shed 5 bases and J shed 4 bases, with 15 bases lying between them. Germline CDR1 reads MGHDK; CDR2 reads SYGVNS. This CDR3 region has 14 residues. The CDR3 nucleotides are TGTGCCAGCAGTACGAGGGGGGGCATATACGAGCAGTACTTC. Translated: CASSTRGGIYEQYF.

This chain connects TRBV30 to TRBJ1-6; the D gene is possibly TRBD1 (5 bases). This CDR3 spans 18 amino acids. The germline CDR1 and CDR2 sequences are GTSNPN and SVGIG (reference sequence). V lost 0 bases, J lost 3 bases, and 18 bases lay in between. CDR3 nucleotide sequence: TGTGCCTGGAGTGTACCTCGGGAGGGGCGGAGCTATAATTCACCCCTCCACTTT. Amino acids: CAWSVPREGRSYNSPLHF.

There are a few counts of this clone. The rearrangement uses TRBV28 and TRBJ1-6; D remains ambiguous. CDR1 and CDR2 (germline): MDHEN, SYDVKM. The ends were cut back, 6 bases at V and 10 bases at J, with 10 bases in the middle. This CDR3 comprises 12 residues. The CDR3 region is CASRGGLSPLHF. The CDR3 DNA sequence: TGTGCCAGCAGAGGAGGTTTATCACCCCTCCACTTT.

The V call is TRBV28, the J call TRBJ1-2, with TRBD1 matching 7 bases. Unmatched junction bases numbered 10, after V lost 4 bases and J lost 2 bases. The CDR3 contains 16 residues. The germline V gene has CDR1 MDHEN and CDR2 SYDVKM. The DNA for the CDR3 is TGTGCCAGCAGTTGGGATAGAGGCAGGGGGAACTATGGCTACACCTTC. Residues: CASSWDRGRGNYGYTF.

This rearrangement joins TRBV10-3 to TRBJ2-3; 7 positions agree with TRBD2. The CDR3 loop spans 16 amino acids. Germline-derived CDR1 and CDR2 are ENHRY and SYGVKD. The V and J ends lost 5 bases and 0 bases, in that order; junction bases with no gene match: 8. The CDR3 loop is CAISNRLADSTDTQYF. The DNA of the CDR3 is TGTGCCATCAGTAATCGACTAGCAGATAGCACAGATACGCAGTATTTT.

For this clone: The germline gene is not matched at one end of the junction; a read error may be the cause. V and J are TRBV7-7 and TRBJ2-7; 8 bases agree with TRBD2. CDR1 is SSHAT and CDR2 is FNYEAQ in the germline V gene (reference sequence). This CDR3 comprises 13 residues. The CDR3 region has the DNA TGTGCTAGCAGCGGGGGCCTCGGTCACGAGCAGTACTTC. It specifies CASSGGLGHEQYF.

The chain uses TRBV7-8 and TRBJ2-2; D is possibly TRBD1 (5 bases). Deletions cut 4 bases from V and 3 bases from J, with 12 bases between. Germline V gene data show CDR1 as SGHVS and CDR2 as FQNEAQ. The CDR3 has 15 amino acids. CDR3 in DNA: TGTGCCAGCAGCTACCCGGACACATACACCGGGGAGCTGTTTTTT. This translates into CASSYPDTYTGELFF. The entire variable domain, with the rest obtained from reference TRBV7-8 and TRBJ2-2, is as follows: GAGVSQSPRYKVAKRGQDVALRCDPISGHVSLFWYQQALGQGPEFLTYFQNEAQLDKSGLPSDRFFAERPEGSVSTLKIQRTQQEDSAVYLCASSYPDTYTGELFFGEGSRLTVL.

In this sample, this clone turned up a few times. The rearrangement joins TRBV10-3 to TRBJ1-2, with D unclear. The CDR3 covers 15 residues. CDR1 and CDR2 (germline): ENHRY, SYGVKD. Trimming took off 3 bases at V and 3 bases at J, with 14 bases between the two ends. The CDR3 DNA sequence: TGTGCCATCAGTGACCTCCCAACCTACCACTATGGCTACACCTTC. This gives the protein CAISDLPTYHYGYTF.

This clone was observed a handful of times. The V and J genes are TRBV5-1 and TRBJ1-1; weak D call: TRBD1 (6 bases). This CDR3 is 11 amino acids long. V lost 5 bases and J lost 6, with 8 bases in between. Germline V gives CDR1 SGHRS, CDR2 YFSETQ. The CDR3 coding sequence is TGCGCCAGCAGGGGACAAGCTGAAGCTTTCTTT. It codes for CASRGQAEAFF. Looking up the rest from reference TRBV5-1 and TRBJ1-1 gives the full variable domain: KAGVTQTPRYLIKTRGQQVTLSCSPISGHRSVSWYQQTPGQGLQFLFEYFSETQRNKGNFPGRFSGRQFSNSRSEMNVSTLELGDSALYLCASRGQAEAFFGQGTRLTVV.

The chain is built from TRBV6-5 and TRBJ1-1, with D uncertain. CDR1 and CDR2 from the germline V gene are MNHEY and SVGAGI. The CDR3 consists of 13 residues. V lost 4 bases to trimming and J lost 3 bases, with 9 bases between them. CDR3 nucleotide sequence: TGTGCCAGCAGTTGGTTAGAGGACACTGAAGCTTTCTTT. This sequence encodes CASSWLEDTEAFF.

The rearrangement links TRBV7-9 to TRBJ1-1; D is undetermined. The CDR3 is 14 amino acids. CDR1 is SEHNR, CDR2 FQNEAQ, per germline (reference sequence). V was trimmed by 1 base and J by 3 bases, leaving 9 bases between them. The DNA for the CDR3 is TGTGCCAGCAGCTTAGGGCCGAGGGACACTGAAGCTTTCTTT. Translation gives CASSLGPRDTEAFF.

This clone was seen more than once but under ten times. The same CDR3 can be traced to other DNA sequences in this sample. This chain connects TRBV6-5 to TRBJ1-6; D may be TRBD1 (5 bases). There are 15 residues in the CDR3. The germline V gene has CDR1 MNHEY and CDR2 SVGAGI. The ends were cut back, 7 bases at V and 0 bases at J, with 10 bases in the middle. The CDR3 DNA reads TGTGCCAGCACCCAGGGTAGCTCCTATAATTCACCCCTCCACTTT. It codes for CASTQGSSYNSPLHF.

This chain connects TRBV13 to TRBJ2-5, with D perhaps TRBD1 (6 bases). This CDR3 is built from 13 residues. Germline V gives CDR1 PRHDT, CDR2 FYEKMQ (reference sequence). V was cut by 5 bases and J by 5 bases, with 12 bases left in between. For the CDR3, the DNA is TGTGCCAGCAGCCCCCCAGGGGAGGAGACCCAGTACTTC. Translation gives CASSPPGEETQYF.

In the case of this clone: Other DNA sequences of this sample code for an identical CDR3. This chain joins TRBV12-5 and TRBJ2-3; 15 bases line up with TRBD2. CDR3 size: 18 residues. The germline gives CDR1 LGHNT, CDR2 FRNRAP. V lost 5 bases and J lost 1; bases outside the gene matches: 7. CDR3 sequence: CASGHLGLAGGGTDTQYF. The CDR3 DNA reads as TGTGCTAGTGGTCACTTGGGACTAGCGGGAGGAGGCACAGATACGCAGTATTTT. Combining the CDR3 with reference TRBV12-5 and TRBJ2-3 gives the whole variable domain DARVTQTPRHKVTEMGQEVTMRCQPILGHNTVFWYRQTMMQGLELLAYFRNRAPLDDSGMPKDRFSAEMPDATLATLKIQPSEPRDSAVYFCASGHLGLAGGGTDTQYFGPGTRLTVL.

This clone turned up a few times. The rearrangement uses TRBV6-5 and TRBJ2-1; tentatively, D is TRBD2 (5 bases). The ends were cut back, 11 bases at V and 6 bases at J, with 14 bases in the middle. This CDR3 region has 12 residues. Germline V gene lookup returns CDR1 MNHEY and CDR2 SVGAGI. The chain's CDR3 is CAASRESNEQFF. The CDR3 nucleotides are TGTGCCGCCTCAAGGGAGAGCAATGAGCAGTTCTTC.

This sequence joins TRBV7-2 and TRBJ1-5; unclear D gene. This CDR3 has 14 amino acids. Germline V gene data show CDR1 as SGHTA and CDR2 as FQGNSA. The V end lost 4 bases, the J end lost 3 bases, and 10 bases lay between the germline ends. The CDR3 is CASSSGLINQPQHF. DNA of the CDR3: TGTGCCAGCAGCTCAGGACTGATCAATCAGCCCCAGCATTTT. The variable domain in full, completed from reference TRBV7-2 and TRBJ1-5, reads GAGVSQSPSNKVTEKGKDVELRCDPISGHTALYWYRQSLGQGLEFLIYFQGNSAPDKSGLPSDRFSAERTGGSVSTLTIQRTQQEDSAVYLCASSSGLINQPQHFGDGTRLSIL.

The chain joins TRBV10-2 to TRBJ1-4; TRBD1 might be the D (6 bases). Germline CDR1 is WSHSY and CDR2 is SAAADI. V lost 6 bases and J lost 3, with 11 bases in between. The CDR3 loop spans 14 amino acids. CDR3 sequence (DNA): TGCGCCAGCAGCTCAGGGGCCCCTAATGAAAAACTGTTTTTT. Encoded protein: CASSSGAPNEKLFF.

The chain has TRBV11-2 and TRBJ2-5; 13 nucleotides match TRBD2. Germline V gene sequence: CDR1 SGHAT, CDR2 FQNNGV. V was pared by 5 bases and J by 5 bases, with 14 bases of the junction left unmatched. The length of the CDR3 is 18 residues. CDR3 sequence reads: CASSPSVRLAGGLETQYF. CDR3 nucleotides: TGTGCCAGCAGCCCGAGCGTTCGACTAGCGGGAGGTCTTGAGACCCAGTACTTC.

The chain uses TRBV30 and TRBJ1-5; 7 nucleotides align to TRBD1. This CDR3 region has 14 residues. Trimming at V came to 0 bases and at J to 4 bases, leaving 3 bases not matched to a gene. Germline V gene lookup returns CDR1 GTSNPN and CDR2 SVGIG (reference sequence). CDR3 sequence (DNA): TGTGCCTGGAGTGTGTCACAGGGGAATCAGCCCCAGCATTTT. Amino acids: CAWSVSQGNQPQHF.

The chain joins TRBV27 to TRBJ2-2, with no clear D. Germline lookup yields CDR1 MNHEY and CDR2 SMNVEV (reference sequence). Trimming stripped 3 bases from V and 5 bases from J, with 4 bases between. CDR3 length equals 12 residues. CDR3 loop: CASSFPTGELFF. CDR3 nucleotides: TGTGCCAGCAGTTTCCCGACCGGGGAGCTGTTTTTT.

This rearrangement joins TRBV28 to TRBJ2-7, with 7 bases that match TRBD1. Germline V lookup: CDR1 MDHEN, CDR2 SYDVKM. The CDR3 consists of 13 residues. The V gene end was trimmed by 10 bases and the J gene end by 4 bases; junction bases not matched to a gene: 10. CDR3 sequence reads: CATGDRGTYEQYF. The CDR3 DNA reads as TGTGCCACCGGGGACAGAGGGACATACGAGCAGTACTTC.